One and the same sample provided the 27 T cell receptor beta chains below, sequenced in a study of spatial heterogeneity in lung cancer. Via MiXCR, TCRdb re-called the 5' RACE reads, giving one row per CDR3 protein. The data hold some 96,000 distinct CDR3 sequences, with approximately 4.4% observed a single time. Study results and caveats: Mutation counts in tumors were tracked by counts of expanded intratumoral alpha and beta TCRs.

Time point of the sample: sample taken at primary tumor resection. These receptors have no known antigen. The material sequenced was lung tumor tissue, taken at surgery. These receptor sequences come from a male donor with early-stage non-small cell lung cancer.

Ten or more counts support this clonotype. The CDR3 is CASSQSGGAGNRTVKETQYF. The CDR3 nucleotides are TGTGCCAGCAGCCAATCGGGCGGAGCGGGTAACCGGACAGTCAAAGAGACCCAGTACTTC. The chain carries TRBV14 and TRBJ2-5; the D call may be TRBD1 or TRBD2 (6 bases each). The length of the CDR3 is 20 residues. Germline V gives CDR1 SGHDN, CDR2 FVKESK. Deletions cut 2 bases from V and 3 bases from J, with 28 bases between.

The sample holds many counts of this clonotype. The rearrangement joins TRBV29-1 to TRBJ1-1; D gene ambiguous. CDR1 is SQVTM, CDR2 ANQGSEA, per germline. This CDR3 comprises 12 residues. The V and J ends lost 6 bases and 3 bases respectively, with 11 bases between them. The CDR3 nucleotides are TGCAGCGTGGAGGCGGGTGACACTGAAGCTTTCTTT. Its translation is CSVEAGDTEAFF.

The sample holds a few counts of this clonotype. The CDR3 nucleotides read TGTGCCACCAGCAGATCCTCTTCATCCGACCTGGACGATACGCAGTATTTT. As protein: CATSRSSSSDLDDTQYF. J is TRBJ2-3 and V is TRBV15; D uncertain. The germline CDR1 and CDR2 sequences are LNHNV and YYDKDF (reference sequence). V was trimmed by 2 bases and J by 6 bases, leaving 21 bases between them. The CDR3 has 17 amino acids. Filled out from reference TRBV15 and TRBJ2-3, the complete variable domain reads DAMVIQNPRYQVTQFGKPVTLSCSQTLNHNVMYWYQQKSSQAPKLLFHYYDKDFNNEADTPDNFQSRRPNTSFCFLDIRSPGLGDTAMYLCATSRSSSSDLDDTQYFGPGTRLTVL.

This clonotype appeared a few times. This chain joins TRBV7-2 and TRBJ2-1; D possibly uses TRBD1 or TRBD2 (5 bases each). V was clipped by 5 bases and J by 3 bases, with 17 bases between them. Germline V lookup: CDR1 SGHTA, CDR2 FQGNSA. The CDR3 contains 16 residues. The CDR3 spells CASSLYRGPRYNEQFF. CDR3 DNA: TGTGCCAGCAGCCTGTATAGGGGACCACGCTACAATGAGCAGTTCTTC.

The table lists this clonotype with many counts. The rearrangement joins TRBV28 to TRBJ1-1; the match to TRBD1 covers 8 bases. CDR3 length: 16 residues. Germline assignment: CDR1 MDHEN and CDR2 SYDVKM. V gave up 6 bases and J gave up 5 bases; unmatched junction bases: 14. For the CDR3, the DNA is TGTGCCAGCAGCCTTGGACAGGGAAGGGTCAAGACTGAAGCTTTCTTT. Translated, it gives CASSLGQGRVKTEAFF.

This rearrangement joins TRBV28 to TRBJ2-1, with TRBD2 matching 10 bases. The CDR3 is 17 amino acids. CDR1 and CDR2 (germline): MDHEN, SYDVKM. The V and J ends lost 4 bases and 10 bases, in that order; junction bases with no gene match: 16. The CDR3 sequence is CASSYLRWTSGPGEQFF. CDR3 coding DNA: TGTGCCAGCAGTTACCTCCGGTGGACTAGCGGCCCTGGGGAGCAGTTCTTC.

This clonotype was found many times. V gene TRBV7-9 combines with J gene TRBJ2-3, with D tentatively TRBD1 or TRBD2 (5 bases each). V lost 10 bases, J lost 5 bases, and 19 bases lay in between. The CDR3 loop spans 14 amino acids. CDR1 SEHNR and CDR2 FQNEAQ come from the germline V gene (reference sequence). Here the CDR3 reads CAISRGDDGDTQYF. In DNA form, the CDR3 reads TGTGCCATTTCGAGGGGAGATGATGGAGATACGCAGTATTTT.

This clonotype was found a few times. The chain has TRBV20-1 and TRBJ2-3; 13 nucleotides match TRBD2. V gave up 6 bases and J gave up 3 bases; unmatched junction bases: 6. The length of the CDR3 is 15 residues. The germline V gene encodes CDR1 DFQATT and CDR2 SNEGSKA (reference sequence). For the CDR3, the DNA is TGCAGTGCCCCGACGGGACTAGCGGGAACAGATACGCAGTATTTT. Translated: CSAPTGLAGTDTQYF.

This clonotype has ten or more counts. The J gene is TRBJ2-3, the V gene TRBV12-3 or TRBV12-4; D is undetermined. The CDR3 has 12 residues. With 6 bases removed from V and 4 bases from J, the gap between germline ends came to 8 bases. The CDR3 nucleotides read TGTGCCAGCAGCATAGTAGCAGATACGCAGTATTTT. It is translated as CASSIVADTQYF.

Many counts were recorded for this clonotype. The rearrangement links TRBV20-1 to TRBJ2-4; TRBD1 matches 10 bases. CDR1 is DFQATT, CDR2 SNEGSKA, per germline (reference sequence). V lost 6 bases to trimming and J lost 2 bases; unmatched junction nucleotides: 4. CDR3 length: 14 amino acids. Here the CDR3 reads CSAGDRGPKNIQYF. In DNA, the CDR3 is TGCAGTGCGGGGGACAGGGGCCCCAAAAACATTCAGTACTTC.

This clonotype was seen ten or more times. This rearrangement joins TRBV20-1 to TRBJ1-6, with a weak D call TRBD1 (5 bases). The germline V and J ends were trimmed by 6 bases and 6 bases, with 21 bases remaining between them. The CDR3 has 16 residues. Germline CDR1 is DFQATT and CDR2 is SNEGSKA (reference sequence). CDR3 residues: CSAEAGGSPRNSPLHF. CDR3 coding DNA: TGCAGTGCCGAGGCGGGGGGTTCCCCCCGTAATTCACCCCTCCACTTT.

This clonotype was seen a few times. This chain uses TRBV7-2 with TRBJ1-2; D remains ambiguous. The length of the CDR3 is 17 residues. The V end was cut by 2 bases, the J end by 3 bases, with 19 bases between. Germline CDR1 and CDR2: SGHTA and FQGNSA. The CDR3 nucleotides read TGTGCCAGCAGCTTATCCAGGCTCCCAAACAGTTACTATGGCTACACCTTC. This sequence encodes CASSLSRLPNSYYGYTF. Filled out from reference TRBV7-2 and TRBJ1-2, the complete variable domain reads GAGVSQSPSNKVTEKGKDVELRCDPISGHTALYWYRQSLGQGLEFLIYFQGNSAPDKSGLPSDRFSAERTGGSVSTLTIQRTQQEDSAVYLCASSLSRLPNSYYGYTFGSGTRLTVV.

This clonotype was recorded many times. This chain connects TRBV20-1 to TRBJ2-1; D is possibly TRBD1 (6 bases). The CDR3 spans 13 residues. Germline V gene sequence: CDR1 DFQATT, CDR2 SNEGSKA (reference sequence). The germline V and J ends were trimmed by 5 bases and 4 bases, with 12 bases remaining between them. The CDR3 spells CSAPRTDYNEQFF. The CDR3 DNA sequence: TGCAGTGCTCCCCGGACAGATTACAATGAGCAGTTCTTC.

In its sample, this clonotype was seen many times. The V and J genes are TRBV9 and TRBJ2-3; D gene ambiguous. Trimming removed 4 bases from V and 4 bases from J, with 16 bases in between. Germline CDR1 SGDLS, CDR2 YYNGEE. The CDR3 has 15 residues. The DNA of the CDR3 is TGTGCCAGCAGCCCGGGCCACGCGGCGGCAGATACGCAGTATTTT. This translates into CASSPGHAAADTQYF. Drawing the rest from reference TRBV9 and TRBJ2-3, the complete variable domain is DSGVTQTPKHLITATGQRVTLRCSPRSGDLSVYWYQQSLDQGLQFLIQYYNGEERAKGNILERFSAQQFPDLHSELNLSSLELGDSALYFCASSPGHAAADTQYFGPGTRLTVL.

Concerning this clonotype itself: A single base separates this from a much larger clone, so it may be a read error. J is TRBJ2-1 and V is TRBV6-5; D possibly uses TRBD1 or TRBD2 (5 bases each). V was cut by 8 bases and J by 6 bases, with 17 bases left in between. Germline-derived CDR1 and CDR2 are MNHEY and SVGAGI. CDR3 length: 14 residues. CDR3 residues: CASGRGDRGNEQFF. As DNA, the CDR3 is TGTGCCAGCGGTAGGGGTGATCGGGGCAATGAGCAGTTCTTC.

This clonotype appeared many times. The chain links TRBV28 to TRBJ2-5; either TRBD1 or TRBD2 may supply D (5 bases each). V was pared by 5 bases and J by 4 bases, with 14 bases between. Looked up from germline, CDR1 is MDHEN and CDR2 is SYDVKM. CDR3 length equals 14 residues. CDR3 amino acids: CASSPPTGGETQYF. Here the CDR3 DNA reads TGTGCCAGCAGTCCTCCCACAGGAGGAGAGACCCAGTACTTC. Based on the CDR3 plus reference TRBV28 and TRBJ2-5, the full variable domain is DVKVTQSSRYLVKRTGEKVFLECVQDMDHENMFWYRQDPGLGLRLIYFSYDVKMKEKGDIPEGYSVSREKKERFSLILESASTNQTSMYLCASSPPTGGETQYFGPGTRLLVL.

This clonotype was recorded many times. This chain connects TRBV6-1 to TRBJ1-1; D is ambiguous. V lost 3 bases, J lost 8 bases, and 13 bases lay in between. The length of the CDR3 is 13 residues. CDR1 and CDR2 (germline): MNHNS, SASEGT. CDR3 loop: CASSEGSRAEAFF. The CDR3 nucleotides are TGTGCCAGCAGTGAGGGCTCGAGGGCGGAAGCTTTCTTT.

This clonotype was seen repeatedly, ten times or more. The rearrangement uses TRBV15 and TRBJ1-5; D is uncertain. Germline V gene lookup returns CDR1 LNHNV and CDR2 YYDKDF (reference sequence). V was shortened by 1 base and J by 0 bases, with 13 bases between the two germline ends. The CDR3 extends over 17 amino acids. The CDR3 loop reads CATSRGIRVGSNQPQHF. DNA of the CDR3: TGTGCCACCAGCAGAGGAATTCGAGTCGGTAGCAATCAGCCCCAGCATTTT.

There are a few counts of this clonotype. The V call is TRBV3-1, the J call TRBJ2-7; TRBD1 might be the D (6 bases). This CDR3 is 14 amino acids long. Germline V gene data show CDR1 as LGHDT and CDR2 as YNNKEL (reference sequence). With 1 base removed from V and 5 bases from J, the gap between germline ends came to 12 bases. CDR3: CASSQAGGMDEQYF. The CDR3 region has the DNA TGTGCCAGCAGCCAAGCTGGGGGCATGGACGAGCAGTACTTC.

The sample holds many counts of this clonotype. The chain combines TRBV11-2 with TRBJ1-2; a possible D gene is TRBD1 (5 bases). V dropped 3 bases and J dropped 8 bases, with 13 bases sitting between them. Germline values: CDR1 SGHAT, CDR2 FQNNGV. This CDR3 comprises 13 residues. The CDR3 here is CASSFRAGEGYTF. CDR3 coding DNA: TGTGCCAGCAGCTTCAGGGCGGGGGAAGGCTACACCTTC. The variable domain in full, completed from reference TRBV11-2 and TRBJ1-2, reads EAGVAQSPRYKIIEKRQSVAFWCNPISGHATLYWYQQILGQGPKLLIQFQNNGVVDDSQLPKDRFSAERLKGVDSTLKIQPAKLEDSAVYLCASSFRAGEGYTFGSGTRLTVV.

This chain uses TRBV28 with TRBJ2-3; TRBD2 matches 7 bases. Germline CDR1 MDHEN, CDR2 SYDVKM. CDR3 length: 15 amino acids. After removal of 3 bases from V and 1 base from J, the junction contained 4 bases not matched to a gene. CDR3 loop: CASSFAGAGTDTQYF. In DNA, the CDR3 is TGTGCCAGCAGTTTTGCGGGAGCTGGCACAGATACGCAGTATTTT.

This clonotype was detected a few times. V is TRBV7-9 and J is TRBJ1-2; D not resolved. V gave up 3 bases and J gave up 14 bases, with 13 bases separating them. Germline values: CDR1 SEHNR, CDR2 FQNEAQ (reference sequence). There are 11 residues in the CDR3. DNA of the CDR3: TGTGCCAGCAGCTTTGGTTCCAATTGGACCTTC. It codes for CASSFGSNWTF.

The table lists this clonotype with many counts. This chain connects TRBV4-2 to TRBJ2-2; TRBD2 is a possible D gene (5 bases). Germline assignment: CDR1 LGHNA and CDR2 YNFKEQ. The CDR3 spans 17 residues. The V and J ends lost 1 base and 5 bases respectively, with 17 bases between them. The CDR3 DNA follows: TGTGCCAGCAGCCAAGTGGTAGCGAGAGGAAGGACCGGGGAGCTGTTTTTT. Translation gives CASSQVVARGRTGELFF.

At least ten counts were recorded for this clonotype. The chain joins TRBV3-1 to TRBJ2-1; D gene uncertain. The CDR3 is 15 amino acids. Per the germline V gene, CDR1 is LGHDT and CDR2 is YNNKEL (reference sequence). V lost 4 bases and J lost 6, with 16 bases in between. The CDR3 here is CASSRRSDPANEQFF. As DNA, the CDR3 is TGTGCCAGCAGCCGCCGAAGTGACCCAGCCAATGAGCAGTTCTTC.

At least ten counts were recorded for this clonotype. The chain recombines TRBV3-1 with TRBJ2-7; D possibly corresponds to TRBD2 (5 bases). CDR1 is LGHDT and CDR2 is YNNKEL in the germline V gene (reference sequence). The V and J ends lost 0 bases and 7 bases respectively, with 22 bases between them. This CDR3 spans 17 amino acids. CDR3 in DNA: TGTGCCAGCAGCCAAGATTTGGAGGTCATCTCCTTACGGGAGCAGTACTTC. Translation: CASSQDLEVISLREQYF.

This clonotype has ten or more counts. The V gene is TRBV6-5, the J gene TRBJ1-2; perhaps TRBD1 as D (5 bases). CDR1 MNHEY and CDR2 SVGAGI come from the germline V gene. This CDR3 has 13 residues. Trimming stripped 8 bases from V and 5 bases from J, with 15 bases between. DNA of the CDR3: TGTGCCAGCGCACTAGGGGCCGAGTATGGCTACACCTTC. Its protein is CASALGAEYGYTF.

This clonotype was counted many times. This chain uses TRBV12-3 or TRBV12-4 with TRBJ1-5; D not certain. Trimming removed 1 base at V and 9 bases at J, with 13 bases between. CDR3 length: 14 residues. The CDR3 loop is CASSLGTSMWPQHF. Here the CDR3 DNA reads TGTGCCAGCAGTTTAGGGACCTCTATGTGGCCCCAGCATTTT.